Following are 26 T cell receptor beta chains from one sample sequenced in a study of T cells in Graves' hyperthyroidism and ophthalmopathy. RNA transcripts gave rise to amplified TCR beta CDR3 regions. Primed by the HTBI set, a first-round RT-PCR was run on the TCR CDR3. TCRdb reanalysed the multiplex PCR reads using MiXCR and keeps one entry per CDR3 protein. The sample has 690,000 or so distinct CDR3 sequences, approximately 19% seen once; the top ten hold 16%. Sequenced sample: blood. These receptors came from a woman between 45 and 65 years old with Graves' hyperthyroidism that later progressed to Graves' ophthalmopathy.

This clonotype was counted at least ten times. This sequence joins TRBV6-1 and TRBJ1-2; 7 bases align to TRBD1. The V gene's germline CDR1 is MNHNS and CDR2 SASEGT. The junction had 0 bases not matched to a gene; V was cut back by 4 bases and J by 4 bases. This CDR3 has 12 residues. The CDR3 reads CASSGTGYGYTF. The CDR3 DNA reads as TGTGCCAGCAGTGGGACAGGCTATGGCTACACCTTC.

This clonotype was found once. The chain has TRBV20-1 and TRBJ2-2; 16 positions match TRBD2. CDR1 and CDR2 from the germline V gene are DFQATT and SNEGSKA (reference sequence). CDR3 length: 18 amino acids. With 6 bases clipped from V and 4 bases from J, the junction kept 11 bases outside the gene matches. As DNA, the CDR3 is TGCAGTGCCTACCCGGGACTAGCGGGGGGGCCTGGCACCGGGGAGCTGTTTTTT. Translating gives CSAYPGLAGGPGTGELFF.

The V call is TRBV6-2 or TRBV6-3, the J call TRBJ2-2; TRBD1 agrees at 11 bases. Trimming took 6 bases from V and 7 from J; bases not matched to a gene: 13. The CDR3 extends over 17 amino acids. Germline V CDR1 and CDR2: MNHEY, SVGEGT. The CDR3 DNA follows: TGTGCCAGCAGCCCCCCCCTGGACAGGGGGCCGGTCGGGGAGCTGTTTTTT. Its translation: CASSPPLDRGPVGELFF.

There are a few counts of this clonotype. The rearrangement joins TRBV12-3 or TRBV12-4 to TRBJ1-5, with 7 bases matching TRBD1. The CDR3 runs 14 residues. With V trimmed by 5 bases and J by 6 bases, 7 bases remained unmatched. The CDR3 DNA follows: TGTGCCAGCAGTCCCCAGACAGGGTTTCAGCCCCAGCATTTT. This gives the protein CASSPQTGFQPQHF.

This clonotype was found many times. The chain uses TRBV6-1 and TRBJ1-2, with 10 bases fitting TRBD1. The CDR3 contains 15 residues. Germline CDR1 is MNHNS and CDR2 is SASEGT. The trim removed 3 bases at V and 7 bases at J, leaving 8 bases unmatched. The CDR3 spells CASSERDRGDRGYTF. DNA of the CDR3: TGTGCCAGCAGTGAGCGGGACAGGGGAGATCGTGGCTACACCTTC.

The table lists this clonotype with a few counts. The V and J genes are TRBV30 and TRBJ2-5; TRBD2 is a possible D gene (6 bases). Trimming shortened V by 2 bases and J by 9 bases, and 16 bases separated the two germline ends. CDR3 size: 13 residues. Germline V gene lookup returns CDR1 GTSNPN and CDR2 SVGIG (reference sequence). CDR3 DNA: TGTGCCTGGAGTTTTGAAGCGGGTCTACCCCAGTACTTC. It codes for CAWSFEAGLPQYF.

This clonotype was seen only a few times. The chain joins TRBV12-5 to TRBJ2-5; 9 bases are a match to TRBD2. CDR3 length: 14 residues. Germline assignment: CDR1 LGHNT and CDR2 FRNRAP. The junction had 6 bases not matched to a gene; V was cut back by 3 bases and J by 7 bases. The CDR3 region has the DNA TGTGCTAGTGGTTTCGGCCGGCGGGAGGGGACCCAGTACTTC. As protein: CASGFGRREGTQYF.

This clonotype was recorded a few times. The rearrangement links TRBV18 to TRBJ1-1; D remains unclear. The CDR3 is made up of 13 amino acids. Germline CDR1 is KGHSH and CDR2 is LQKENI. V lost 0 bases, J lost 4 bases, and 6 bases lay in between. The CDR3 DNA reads TGTGCCAGCTCACCACCCCACATCACTGAAGCTTTCTTT. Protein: CASSPPHITEAFF.

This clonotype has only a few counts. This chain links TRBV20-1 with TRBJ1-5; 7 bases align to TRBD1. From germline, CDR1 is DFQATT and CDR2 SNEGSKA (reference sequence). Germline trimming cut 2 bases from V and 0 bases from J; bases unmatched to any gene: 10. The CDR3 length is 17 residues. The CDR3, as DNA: TGCAGTGCTAGACAGGGGGAAGTCGGGTATAGCAATCAGCCCCAGCATTTT. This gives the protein CSARQGEVGYSNQPQHF.

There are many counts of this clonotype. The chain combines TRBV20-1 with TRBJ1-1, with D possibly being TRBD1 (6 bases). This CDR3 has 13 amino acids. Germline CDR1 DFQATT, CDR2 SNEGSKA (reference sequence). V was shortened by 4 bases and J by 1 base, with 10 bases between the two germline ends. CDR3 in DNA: TGCAGTGCTACAGGGGCGAAGAACACTGAAGCTTTCTTT. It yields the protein CSATGAKNTEAFF.

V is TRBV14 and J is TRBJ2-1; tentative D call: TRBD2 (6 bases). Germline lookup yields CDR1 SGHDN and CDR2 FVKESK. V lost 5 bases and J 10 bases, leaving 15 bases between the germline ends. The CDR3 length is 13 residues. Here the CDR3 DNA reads TGTGCCAGCAGCACGCTAGCAGCGGGCGAGCAGTTCTTC. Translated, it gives CASSTLAAGEQFF.

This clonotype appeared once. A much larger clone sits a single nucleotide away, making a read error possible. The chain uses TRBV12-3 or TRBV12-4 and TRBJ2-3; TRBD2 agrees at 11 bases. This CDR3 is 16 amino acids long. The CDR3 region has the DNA TGTGCCAGCACTTTAGCGGGGGGGCAGGTCACAGATACGCAGTATTTT. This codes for CASTLAGGQVTDTQYF.

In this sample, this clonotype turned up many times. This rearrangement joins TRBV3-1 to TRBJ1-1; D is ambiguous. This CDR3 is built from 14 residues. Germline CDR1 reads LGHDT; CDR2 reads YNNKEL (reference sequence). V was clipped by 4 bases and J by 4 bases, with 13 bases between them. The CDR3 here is CASSPRGVATEAFF. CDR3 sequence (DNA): TGTGCCAGCAGCCCTCGCGGGGTTGCCACTGAAGCTTTCTTT.

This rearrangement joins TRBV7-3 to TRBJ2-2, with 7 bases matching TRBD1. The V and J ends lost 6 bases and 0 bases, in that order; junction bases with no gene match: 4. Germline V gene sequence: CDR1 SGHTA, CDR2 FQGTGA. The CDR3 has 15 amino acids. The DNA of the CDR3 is TGTGCCAGCAGACGGGACAGTTCGAACACCGGGGAGCTGTTTTTT. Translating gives CASRRDSSNTGELFF.

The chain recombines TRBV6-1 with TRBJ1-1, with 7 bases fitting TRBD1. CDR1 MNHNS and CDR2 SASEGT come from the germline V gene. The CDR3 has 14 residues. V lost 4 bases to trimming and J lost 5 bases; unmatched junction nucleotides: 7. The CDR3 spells CASSGGTVYTEAFF. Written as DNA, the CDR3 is TGTGCCAGCAGTGGGGGGACAGTGTATACTGAAGCTTTCTTT.

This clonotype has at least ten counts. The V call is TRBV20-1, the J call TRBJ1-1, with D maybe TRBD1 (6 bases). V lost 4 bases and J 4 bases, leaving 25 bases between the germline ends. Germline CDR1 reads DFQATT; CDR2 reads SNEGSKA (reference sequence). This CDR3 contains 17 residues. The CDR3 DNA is TGCAGTGCTAAGTACCCGGGGGCGTTTCGACCGAGCACTGAAGCTTTCTTT. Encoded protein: CSAKYPGAFRPSTEAFF.

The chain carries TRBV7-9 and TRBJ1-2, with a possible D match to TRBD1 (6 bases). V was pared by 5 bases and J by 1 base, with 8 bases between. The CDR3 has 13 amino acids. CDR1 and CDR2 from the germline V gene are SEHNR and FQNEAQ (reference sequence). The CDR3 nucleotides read TGTGCCAGCAGCCGGACAGTTAACTATGGCTACACCTTC. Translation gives CASSRTVNYGYTF. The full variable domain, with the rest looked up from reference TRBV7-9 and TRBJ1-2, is DTGVSQNPRHKITKRGQNVTFRCDPISEHNRLYWYRQTLGQGPEFLTYFQNEAQLEKSRLLSDRFSAERPKGSFSTLEIQRTEQGDSAMYLCASSRTVNYGYTFGSGTRLTVV.

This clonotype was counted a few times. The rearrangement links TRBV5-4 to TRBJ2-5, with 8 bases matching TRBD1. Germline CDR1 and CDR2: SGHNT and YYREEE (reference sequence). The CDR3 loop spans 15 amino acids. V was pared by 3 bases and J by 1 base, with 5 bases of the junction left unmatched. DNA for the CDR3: TGTGCCAGCAGCTCCTTAGACAGGGGCCAAGAGACCCAGTACTTC. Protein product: CASSSLDRGQETQYF.

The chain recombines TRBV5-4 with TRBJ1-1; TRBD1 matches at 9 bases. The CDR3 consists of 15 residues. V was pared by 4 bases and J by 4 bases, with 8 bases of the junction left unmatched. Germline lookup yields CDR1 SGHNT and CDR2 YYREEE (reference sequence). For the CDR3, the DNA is TGTGCCAGCAGCGGGACCGGGACAGGGTTCACTGAAGCTTTCTTT. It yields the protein CASSGTGTGFTEAFF.

Here the CDR3 reads CASLGQGIDNEQFF. Here the CDR3 DNA reads TGTGCCAGCCTTGGACAGGGGATAGACAATGAGCAGTTCTTC. The chain joins TRBV2 to TRBJ2-1, with 9 bases aligning to TRBD1. Trimming at V came to 8 bases and at J to 5 bases, leaving 7 bases not matched to a gene. CDR3 length equals 14 residues. Germline CDR1 reads SNHLY; CDR2 reads FYNNEI.

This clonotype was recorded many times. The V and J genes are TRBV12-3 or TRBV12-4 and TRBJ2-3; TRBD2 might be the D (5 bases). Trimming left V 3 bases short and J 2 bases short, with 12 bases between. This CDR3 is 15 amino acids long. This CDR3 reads CASSFRTPSTDTQYF. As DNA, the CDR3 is TGTGCCAGCAGTTTCAGGACTCCCTCCACAGATACGCAGTATTTT.

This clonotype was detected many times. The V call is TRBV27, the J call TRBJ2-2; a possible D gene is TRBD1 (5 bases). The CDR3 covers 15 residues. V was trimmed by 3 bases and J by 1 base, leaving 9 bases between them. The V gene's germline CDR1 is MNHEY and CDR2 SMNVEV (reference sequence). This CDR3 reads CASSFQTGNTGELFF. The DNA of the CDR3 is TGTGCCAGCAGTTTCCAAACAGGGAACACCGGGGAGCTGTTTTTT.

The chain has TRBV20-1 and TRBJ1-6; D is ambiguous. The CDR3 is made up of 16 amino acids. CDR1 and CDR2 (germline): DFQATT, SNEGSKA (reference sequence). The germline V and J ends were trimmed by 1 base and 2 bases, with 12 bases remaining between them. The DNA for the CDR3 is TGCAGTGCTAGAGCGGCTACAGAAGCCTATAATTCACCCCTCCACTTT. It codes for CSARAATEAYNSPLHF.

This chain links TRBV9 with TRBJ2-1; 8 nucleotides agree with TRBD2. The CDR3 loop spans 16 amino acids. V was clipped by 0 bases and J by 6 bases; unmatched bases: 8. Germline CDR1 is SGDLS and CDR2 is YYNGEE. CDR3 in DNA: TGTGCCAGCAGCGTAGTTTCGGGGGGGCGAATCAATGAGCAGTTCTTC. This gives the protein CASSVVSGGRINEQFF.

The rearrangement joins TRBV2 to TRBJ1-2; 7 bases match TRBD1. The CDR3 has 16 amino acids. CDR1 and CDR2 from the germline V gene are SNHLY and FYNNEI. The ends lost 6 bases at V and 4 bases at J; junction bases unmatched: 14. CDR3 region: CASRPGQVTLAYGYTF. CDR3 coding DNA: TGTGCCAGCAGACCCGGACAGGTGACATTAGCCTATGGCTACACCTTC.

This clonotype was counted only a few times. The CDR3 coding sequence is TGCAGTGCCGATACTAGCGGGGTTAAAGAGACCCAGTACTTC. Amino acids: CSADTSGVKETQYF. The chain couples TRBV20-1 to TRBJ2-5, with TRBD2 matching 10 bases. CDR3 length: 14 amino acids. V lost 6 bases and J lost 3; bases outside the gene matches: 7. Per germline, CDR1 DFQATT and CDR2 SNEGSKA (reference sequence).